What follows are 5 T cell receptor beta chains derived from one specimen sequenced in a study of spatial heterogeneity in lung cancer (dated by TCRdb to about 2019). The library was built by means of 5' RACE. Instrument on record: NextSeq 500. TCRdb reanalyzed the raw reads on its own, using fastp at Q25 for trimming and MiXCR for clone calling, and kept in-frame beta chains. Rows are combined by CDR3 protein, so each entry shows the most common genes and DNA. Here the sample has 40,000 to 50,000 distinct CDR3 sequences; roughly an eighth occur a single time. The ten most abundant clones make up 50% to 70% of the sample. Taken with the paper, the label for time point translates to: sample taken at primary tumor resection. The sample was PBMCs, taken at surgery. The receptors originated from a male donor with early-stage non-small cell lung cancer.

This sequence joins TRBV12-3 or TRBV12-4 and TRBJ2-2; 9 nucleotides line up with TRBD2. The V gene end was trimmed by 7 bases and the J gene end by 5 bases; junction bases not matched to a gene: 11. The length of the CDR3 is 16 residues. CDR3 nucleotides: TGTGCCAGCACCCCCCGGTACCTAGCGGGGACCGGGGAGCTGTTTTTT. Protein sequence: CASTPRYLAGTGELFF.

This clonotype was seen many times. The chain uses TRBV5-5 and TRBJ2-7; 8 nucleotides line up with TRBD2. CDR1 and CDR2 from the germline V gene are SGHKS and YYEKEE (reference sequence). There are 14 residues in the CDR3. V lost 6 bases, J lost 3 bases, and 8 bases stayed unmatched. For the CDR3, the DNA is TGTGCCAGCATGGCACTAGCGGAATTCTACGAGCAGTACTTC. Translated, it gives CASMALAEFYEQYF.

At least ten counts were recorded for this clonotype. The junction shows a germline mismatch at one end, possibly a read error. J is TRBJ2-2 and V is TRBV11-2; TRBD1 might be the D (5 bases). CDR1 and CDR2 (germline): SGHAT, FQNNGV. The CDR3 runs to 16 residues. The CDR3 DNA reads as TGTGCCAGCAGCTTAGGGGGCTCTCAACTCACCGGAGAGCTGTTTTTT. Its translation is CASSLGGSQLTGELFF.

The V and J genes are TRBV7-9 and TRBJ1-1; TRBD1 matches 7 bases. Germline values: CDR1 SEHNR, CDR2 FQNEAQ (reference sequence). The V and J ends lost 5 bases and 13 bases, in that order; junction bases with no gene match: 10. The CDR3 runs 12 residues. The CDR3 spells CASSLLQGIGFF. CDR3 DNA: TGTGCCAGCAGCCTGCTACAGGGGATTGGTTTCTTT.

The V and J genes are TRBV5-5 and TRBJ2-3; D gene ambiguous. Germline assignment: CDR1 SGHKS and CDR2 YYEKEE (reference sequence). The V gene lost 3 bases and the J gene lost 10 bases, with 15 bases spanning the gap. The CDR3 is 13 amino acids. The CDR3 DNA sequence: TGTGCCAGCAGCTCTGAGTTGAGAAGCTCGCAGTATTTT. Protein sequence: CASSSELRSSQYF.